This T cell receptor beta chain is drawn from a study of T cell responses to AZD1222 COVID-19 vaccine. Regarding the study as a whole: At study baseline, merely more than 5 AZD1222 recipients were seropositive.

Sequencing used immunoSEQ multiplex PCR; TCRdb keeps in-frame clones, though not all of them. The table includes about 130,000 clones, roughly 93% detected once. With 0 bases removed from V and 8 bases from J, the gap between germline ends came to 23 bases. The CDR3 runs to 19 residues. Germline-derived CDR1 and CDR2 are LGHNA and YSLEER. Details on this clone: Its antigen remains unidentified.

The source is an adult in good health. The sample was peripheral blood, taken on day 0 of AZD1222 vaccination. The J gene is TRBJ1-6, the V gene TRBV4-3, with a tentative D call TRBD1 (6 bases). The chain's CDR3 is CASSQDIARGGGRDSPLHF. Written as DNA, the CDR3 is TGCGCCAGCAGCCAAGATATAGCGCGGGGGGGCGGCAGGGATTCACCCCTCCACTTT.